The 22 T cell receptor beta chains reported below all come from one sample, sequenced in a study of cytomegalovirus exposure and HLA in healthy donors. Profiling relied on immunoSEQ multiplex PCR, and the TCRdb table lists in-frame clones only, not all of them. Counted here are around 94,000 clones, roughly 95% occurring once; the ten biggest clones make up almost 0.9%. The sequencing input was PBMCs. These receptors were obtained from a woman between 18 and 29 years old in good health and CMV-seronegative.

This chain links TRBV9 with TRBJ2-7, with 13 bases that match TRBD2. Trimming at V came to 4 bases and at J to 4 bases, leaving 8 bases not matched to a gene. This CDR3 contains 16 residues. Germline loops: CDR1 SGDLS, CDR2 YYNGEE. CDR3 protein: CASSLIGTSGVYEQYF. CDR3 bases: TGTGCCAGCAGCCTGATCGGGACTAGCGGGGTATACGAGCAGTACTTC.

V is TRBV30 and J is TRBJ1-2; 7 bases are a match to TRBD1. After removal of 2 bases from V and 4 bases from J, the junction contained 4 bases not matched to a gene. The CDR3 extends over 13 amino acids. Germline CDR1 reads GTSNPN; CDR2 reads SVGIG (reference sequence). The CDR3 reads CAWSWDSLYGYTF. The CDR3 region has the DNA TGTGCCTGGAGTTGGGACAGCCTCTATGGCTACACCTTC.

The chain employs TRBV4-3 and TRBJ1-1; D perhaps matches TRBD1 (6 bases). This CDR3 has 14 residues. Germline values: CDR1 LGHNA, CDR2 YSLEER. Trimming removed 4 bases at V and 0 bases at J, with 9 bases between. CDR3: CASSLTGLNTEAFF. The CDR3 nucleotides are TGCGCCAGCAGCCTGACAGGCCTGAACACTGAAGCTTTCTTT.

The CDR3, as DNA: TGTGCCAGTACCTCTATCGGGGGGAACTATGGCTACACCTTC. Its protein product is CASTSIGGNYGYTF. The chain joins TRBV19 to TRBJ1-2; tentative D call: TRBD1 (5 bases). The CDR3 loop spans 14 amino acids. V was cut by 7 bases and J by 2 bases, with 14 bases left in between. Per the germline V gene, CDR1 is LNHDA and CDR2 is SQIVND (reference sequence). The variable domain in full, with the rest retrieved from reference TRBV19 and TRBJ1-2, is DGGITQSPKYLFRKEGQNVTLSCEQNLNHDAMYWYRQDPGQGLRLIYYSQIVNDFQKGDIAEGYSVSREKKESFPLTVTSAQKNPTAFYLCASTSIGGNYGYTFGSGTRLTVV.

The sample holds one count of this clone. V is TRBV27 and J is TRBJ2-5, with 8 nucleotides matching TRBD2. Germline values: CDR1 MNHEY, CDR2 SMNVEV (reference sequence). There are 15 residues in the CDR3. V lost 4 bases and J lost 1; bases outside the gene matches: 5. The CDR3 spells CASSYSGSPQETQYF. The CDR3 nucleotides read TGTGCCAGCAGTTACAGCGGGAGCCCCCAAGAGACCCAGTACTTC.

The V call is TRBV7-8, the J call TRBJ2-7; tentative D call: TRBD2 (7 bases). Between the trimmed V and J ends, which lost 5 bases and 3 bases, there was a span of 17 bases. The CDR3 sequence is 15 residues long. CDR1 SGHVS and CDR2 FQNEAQ come from the germline V gene. CDR3 loop: CASSLLGGLNYEQYF. The CDR3 nucleotides are TGTGCCAGCAGCCTATTGGGGGGGCTGAACTACGAGCAGTACTTC.

The chain employs TRBV6-1 and TRBJ2-3; 11 nucleotides match TRBD2. CDR1 is MNHNS, CDR2 SASEGT, per germline. The J segment lost 0 bases and the V segment lost 0 bases, leaving 2 bases of the junction unmatched. CDR3 size: 17 residues. The DNA of the CDR3 is TGTGCCAGCAGTGAAGCTAGCGGGGGGGGTAGCACAGATACGCAGTATTTT. It codes for CASSEASGGGSTDTQYF.

This clone has only a few counts. The CDR3 region is CASSPGQRYGYTF. CDR3 DNA: TGTGCCAGCTCGCCGGGACAGAGATATGGCTACACCTTC. The chain recombines TRBV18 with TRBJ1-2; TRBD1 agrees at 7 bases. Germline loops: CDR1 KGHSH, CDR2 LQKENI. The length of the CDR3 is 13 residues. With V trimmed by 6 bases and J by 5 bases, 6 bases remained unmatched.

The count of this clone is one. This chain joins TRBV6-5 and TRBJ2-7; D is perhaps TRBD1 (6 bases). V was shortened by 2 bases and J by 6 bases, with 14 bases between the two germline ends. This CDR3 comprises 14 residues. Germline V gene data show CDR1 as MNHEY and CDR2 as SVGAGI. CDR3: CASSYAQGFGEQYF. The CDR3 region has the DNA TGTGCCAGCAGTTACGCGCAGGGGTTCGGCGAGCAGTACTTC.

Note on this clone: The junction departs from the called germline gene at one end, perhaps through a read error. The V gene is TRBV11-3, the J gene TRBJ2-1; 10 bases are shared with TRBD2. Germline V gene sequence: CDR1 SGHNT, CDR2 YENEEA. The CDR3 covers 14 residues. The CDR3 DNA reads as TGTGCCAGCAGATTAGCGGGGGGCTACAATGAGCAGTTCTTC. Amino acids: CASRLAGGYNEQFF.

The gene calls are TRBV11-2 and TRBJ1-1; 7 bases are a match to TRBD1. V was pared by 5 bases and J by 3 bases, with 12 bases of the junction left unmatched. The CDR3 spans 16 residues. The V gene's germline CDR1 is SGHAT and CDR2 FQNNGV. CDR3: CASSNHGTDLHTEAFF. CDR3 nucleotides: TGTGCCAGCAGCAACCATGGGACAGATCTACACACTGAAGCTTTCTTT.

This sequence joins TRBV4-1 and TRBJ1-1; D remains ambiguous. Trimming left V 0 bases short and J 8 bases short, with 13 bases between. Germline CDR1 and CDR2: MGHRA and YSYEKL. This CDR3 comprises 14 residues. CDR3 DNA: TGCGCCAGCAGCCAAGAATGGCCAGGAAGAGAAGCTTTCTTT. It is translated as CASSQEWPGREAFF.

The chain recombines TRBV9 with TRBJ1-1; 7 bases fit TRBD1. This CDR3 is built from 14 residues. CDR1 is SGDLS, CDR2 YYNGEE, per germline. The junction had 7 bases not matched to a gene; V was cut back by 3 bases and J by 5 bases. This CDR3 is CASSDDREMTEAFF. Written as DNA, the CDR3 is TGTGCCAGCAGCGACGACAGGGAGATGACTGAAGCTTTCTTT.

This clone was seen a single time. The rearrangement joins TRBV4-1 to TRBJ2-7, with TRBD1 matching 7 bases. This CDR3 spans 14 amino acids. The trim removed 3 bases at V and 3 bases at J, leaving 5 bases unmatched. Germline V gene data show CDR1 as MGHRA and CDR2 as YSYEKL. This CDR3 is CASSHQTGNYEQYF. In DNA, the CDR3 is TGCGCCAGCAGCCATCAGACAGGGAACTACGAGCAGTACTTC.

The V and J genes are TRBV4-3 and TRBJ1-1; 10 nucleotides agree with TRBD1. V shed 6 bases and J 3 bases; nucleotides not matched to a gene: 4. The CDR3 totals 14 residues. Germline V gives CDR1 LGHNA, CDR2 YSLEER. Here the CDR3 reads CASSPGTGDTEAFF. The CDR3 DNA is TGCGCCAGCAGTCCGGGGACAGGGGACACTGAAGCTTTCTTT.

The chain combines TRBV10-1 with TRBJ2-4, with 8 bases lining up with TRBD2. Germline lookup yields CDR1 WNHNN and CDR2 SYGVQD (reference sequence). CDR3 length equals 15 residues. Germline trimming cut 3 bases from V and 7 bases from J; bases unmatched to any gene: 8. CDR3 residues: CASSESASGRNIQYF. The CDR3 coding sequence is TGCGCCAGCAGTGAATCGGCTAGCGGGCGGAACATTCAGTACTTC.

In DNA, the CDR3 is TGCGCCAGCAGCCAAGAGGGGGGGTTCCCGAACACAGATACGCAGTATTTT. This translates into CASSQEGGFPNTDTQYF. The rearrangement joins TRBV4-3 to TRBJ2-3; 7 bases are a match to TRBD2. This CDR3 spans 17 amino acids. The V and J ends lost 0 bases and 2 bases, in that order; junction bases with no gene match: 8. Germline V CDR1 and CDR2: LGHNA, YSLEER.

The chain joins TRBV5-4 to TRBJ2-1, with 16 bases aligning to TRBD2. The CDR3 sequence is 16 residues long. The J segment lost 15 bases and the V segment lost 4 bases, leaving 13 bases of the junction unmatched. Looked up from germline, CDR1 is SGHNT and CDR2 is YYREEE (reference sequence). CDR3 in amino acids: CASSALLGLAGGRPFF. The CDR3 DNA follows: TGTGCCAGCAGCGCGCTGTTGGGACTAGCGGGAGGGCGGCCGTTCTTC. Supplemented by reference TRBV5-4 and TRBJ2-1, the full variable domain reads ETGVTQSPTHLIKTRGQQVTLRCSSQSGHNTVSWYQQALGQGPQFIFQYYREEENGRGNFPPRFSGLQFPNYSSELNVNALELDDSALYLCASSALLGLAGGRPFFGPGTRLTVL.

The chain joins TRBV6-5 to TRBJ1-1; D is ambiguous. The CDR3 is made up of 13 amino acids. CDR1 and CDR2 (germline): MNHEY, SVGAGI. Trimming left V 4 bases short and J 2 bases short, with 8 bases between. The CDR3 DNA is TGTGCCAGCAGTTTGCGGTCTAACACTGAAGCTTTCTTT. Translation gives CASSLRSNTEAFF.

CDR3 residues: CASSTVNGYTF. CDR3 nucleotide sequence: TGTGCCAGCAGTACAGTAAATGGCTACACCTTC. The genes are TRBV6-6 and TRBJ1-2; D unclear. Looked up from germline, CDR1 is MNHNY and CDR2 is SVGAGI (reference sequence). The CDR3 is 11 residues long. V was shortened by 5 bases and J by 6 bases, with 7 bases between the two germline ends.

The J gene is TRBJ1-1, the V gene TRBV7-2, with 8 bases aligning to TRBD1. Trimming cost V 5 bases and J 2 bases; bases outside gene matches: 7. CDR1 is SGHTA and CDR2 is FQGNSA in the germline V gene. The CDR3 sequence is 15 residues long. The CDR3 sequence: CASSARTGGNTEAFF. As DNA, the CDR3 is TGTGCCAGCAGCGCACGCACAGGGGGTAACACTGAAGCTTTCTTT.

This chain links TRBV7-9 with TRBJ1-1, with 7 bases aligning to TRBD1. Trimming removed 1 base from V and 9 bases from J; junction bases left unmatched: 8. The germline CDR1 and CDR2 sequences are SEHNR and FQNEAQ (reference sequence). This CDR3 region has 14 residues. CDR3 sequence: CASSLGENRGKAFF. CDR3 nucleotide sequence: TGTGCCAGCAGCTTAGGCGAGAACAGGGGTAAAGCTTTCTTT.